Listed here are 13 T cell receptor beta chains from one sample, sequenced in a study of beta chain features in type 1 diabetes. Notes on the study in general: For Type 1 diabetes patients, all four CD4+ subsets carried TCRB CDR3s that were moderately but significantly shorter.

Their cognate antigens are unknown. TCRB transcripts that were expressed got sequenced, as all of the isolated RNA had been reverse transcribed. This table comes from immunoSEQ multiplex PCR, and its TCRdb copy is limited to in-frame clones, with some not included. The sample has about 710,000 clones, around 15% seen once. Sequencing used naive CD4+ T cells from blood. The origin of the receptors is a man aged 18 to 29 with type 1 diabetes.

This sequence joins TRBV10-3 and TRBJ2-3; TRBD2 matches 7 bases. V lost 10 bases, J lost 3 bases, and 19 bases stayed unmatched. Germline CDR1 ENHRY, CDR2 SYGVKD. This CDR3 spans 17 amino acids. The CDR3 reads CASRDVSSGFSTDTQYF. The CDR3 nucleotides read TGTGCCAGCCGTGACGTCTCTAGCGGCTTTTCAACAGATACGCAGTATTTT.

The chain combines TRBV7-9 with TRBJ1-1, with D maybe TRBD1 (6 bases). The germline V gene has CDR1 SEHNR and CDR2 FQNEAQ (reference sequence). V gave up 4 bases and J gave up 6 bases, with 18 bases separating them. The CDR3 extends over 15 amino acids. CDR3 amino acids: CASSSMGSTGSEAFF. The CDR3 region has the DNA TGTGCCAGCAGCTCAATGGGATCCACAGGGTCTGAAGCTTTCTTT.

The gene calls are TRBV5-4 and TRBJ2-1; a possible D gene is TRBD2 (6 bases). V lost 0 bases and J lost 4, with 17 bases in between. There are 17 residues in the CDR3. Germline lookup yields CDR1 SGHNT and CDR2 YYREEE (reference sequence). This chain's CDR3 is CASSLVGDSGPYNEQFF. The CDR3 coding sequence is TGTGCCAGCAGCTTGGTCGGAGATAGCGGACCTTACAATGAGCAGTTCTTC.

In its sample, this clone was seen a few times. J is TRBJ2-1 and V is TRBV29-1; D gene ambiguous. Germline CDR1 reads SQVTM; CDR2 reads ANQGSEA. Trimming removed 5 bases from V and 6 bases from J, with 23 bases in between. This CDR3 has 16 amino acids. The CDR3: CSVKHSGRPRANEQFF. The CDR3, as DNA: TGCAGCGTTAAGCATTCCGGCCGCCCTAGGGCCAATGAGCAGTTCTTC.

This clone was seen a few times. This rearrangement joins TRBV30 to TRBJ2-5; unclear D gene. The V and J ends lost 0 bases and 5 bases respectively, with 16 bases between them. The CDR3 has 15 amino acids. CDR1 and CDR2 from the germline V gene are GTSNPN and SVGIG (reference sequence). The CDR3 sequence: CAWSVSDGIGETQYF. The CDR3 DNA is TGTGCCTGGAGTGTCTCGGATGGAATCGGGGAGACCCAGTACTTC.

This clone was recorded a few times. J is TRBJ2-7 and V is TRBV30; possibly TRBD1 for D (6 bases). Trimming took off 2 bases at V and 8 bases at J, with 16 bases between the two ends. Germline CDR1 and CDR2: GTSNPN and SVGIG (reference sequence). This CDR3 is built from 13 residues. The DNA for the CDR3 is TGTGCCTGGAGTTCCACAGGGATTATCAAGCAGTACTTC. Translation gives CAWSSTGIIKQYF.

The chain links TRBV14 to TRBJ2-2; 10 bases are a match to TRBD2. Per the germline V gene, CDR1 is SGHDN and CDR2 is FVKESK. This CDR3 has 15 amino acids. V trimming: 6 bases; J trimming: 1 base; junction bases outside the gene matches: 2. The chain's CDR3 is CASRRTSGNTGELFF. CDR3 sequence (DNA): TGTGCCAGCAGGCGGACTAGCGGGAACACCGGGGAGCTGTTTTTT. Full variable domain (outside the CDR3, taken from reference TRBV14 and TRBJ2-2): EAGVTQFPSHSVIEKGQTVTLRCDPISGHDNLYWYRRVMGKEIKFLLHFVKESKQDESGMPNNRFLAERTGGTYSTLKVQPAELEDSGVYFCASRRTSGNTGELFFGEGSRLTVL.

Remarks on this clone: Other DNA sequences in this specimen translate into the identical CDR3. J is TRBJ1-5 and V is TRBV6-5; D uncertain. Germline CDR1 MNHEY, CDR2 SVGAGI. V dropped 4 bases and J dropped 5 bases, with 6 bases sitting between them. There are 12 residues in the CDR3. The CDR3 bases are TGTGCCAGCAGTTGGAGGGATCAGCCCCAGCATTTT. This translates into CASSWRDQPQHF.

The chain couples TRBV19 to TRBJ2-4; perhaps D is TRBD1 or TRBD2 (5 bases each). This CDR3 has 15 amino acids. Looked up from germline, CDR1 is LNHDA and CDR2 is SQIVND (reference sequence). V was clipped by 6 bases and J by 0 bases, with 12 bases between them. CDR3 in DNA: TGTGCCAGTAGCACCTTGGGGGAAGCCAAAAACATTCAGTACTTC. Translated: CASSTLGEAKNIQYF.

The rearrangement links TRBV7-2 to TRBJ2-6, with unresolved D. Germline lookup yields CDR1 SGHTA and CDR2 FQGNSA. This CDR3 has 18 residues. Between the trimmed V and J ends, which lost 5 bases and 0 bases, there was a span of 17 bases. CDR3 bases: TGTGCCAGCAGCCGGGCTTTGGGGTACCACTCTGGGGCCAACGTCCTGACTTTC. Amino acid sequence: CASSRALGYHSGANVLTF. The full variable domain, rest sourced from reference TRBV7-2 and TRBJ2-6, is GAGVSQSPSNKVTEKGKDVELRCDPISGHTALYWYRQSLGQGLEFLIYFQGNSAPDKSGLPSDRFSAERTGGSVSTLTIQRTQQEDSAVYLCASSRALGYHSGANVLTFGAGSRLTVL.

The gene calls are TRBV29-1 and TRBJ2-1; D unresolved. The CDR3 is 12 residues long. CDR1 is SQVTM, CDR2 ANQGSEA, per germline. With 6 bases removed from V and 1 base from J, the gap between germline ends came to 7 bases. The CDR3 here is CSVAPSYNEQFF. CDR3 sequence (DNA): TGCAGCGTCGCTCCGTCCTACAATGAGCAGTTCTTC.

This rearrangement joins TRBV29-1 to TRBJ1-5, with 7 bases aligning to TRBD1. V lost 6 bases and J lost 4; bases outside the gene matches: 9. Germline lookup yields CDR1 SQVTM and CDR2 ANQGSEA. The CDR3 has 14 residues. The CDR3 loop reads CSVTGTDENQPQHF. As DNA, the CDR3 is TGCAGCGTCACCGGGACAGACGAGAATCAGCCCCAGCATTTT.

The chain joins TRBV4-3 to TRBJ2-3; TRBD1 is a possible D gene (6 bases). CDR1 and CDR2 from the germline V gene are LGHNA and YSLEER. The V and J ends lost 1 base and 14 bases respectively, with 22 bases between them. The CDR3 runs to 15 residues. The CDR3 region has the DNA TGCGCCAGCAGCCAAGCCCGGACAGTCAATAGTATGGCGTATTTT. As protein: CASSQARTVNSMAYF.